This TCR beta chain was captured by sequencing in a study of cytomegalovirus exposure and HLA in healthy donors. Study in general: The approximately 600 first-cohort repertoires shared a platform with the approximately 110 validation repertoires, as reported in a later analysis.

Method: immunoSEQ multiplex PCR; TCRdb's copy keeps in-frame clones and lacks some. The table has 170,000 or so clones, around 81% seen once; the top ten hold 2.5% to 3%. Whole-study findings and limits: The study found most TCR sequences rare, yet found some public TCRs in many donors. The tendency of first-cohort TCR clusters to co-occur in the 120 or so validation repertoires emerged from a later analysis.

An approximately 120-subject validation cohort, separate from the approximately 670-subject first cohort, supplied the donors. Concerning this clone: The antigen is unknown.

The sequenced sample was PBMCs. The clonotype originates from a woman aged 18-29 years in good health and CMV-seropositive.

The CDR3 DNA reads as TGTGCCAGCAGCTTTGCAGGGGACACTGAAGCTTTCTTT. Amino acids: CASSFAGDTEAFF. The rearrangement links TRBV7-9 to TRBJ1-1; TRBD1 is a possible D gene (6 bases). V lost 3 bases, J lost 3 bases, and 8 bases lay in between. CDR3 size: 13 residues. Germline loops: CDR1 SEHNR, CDR2 FQNEAQ (reference sequence).